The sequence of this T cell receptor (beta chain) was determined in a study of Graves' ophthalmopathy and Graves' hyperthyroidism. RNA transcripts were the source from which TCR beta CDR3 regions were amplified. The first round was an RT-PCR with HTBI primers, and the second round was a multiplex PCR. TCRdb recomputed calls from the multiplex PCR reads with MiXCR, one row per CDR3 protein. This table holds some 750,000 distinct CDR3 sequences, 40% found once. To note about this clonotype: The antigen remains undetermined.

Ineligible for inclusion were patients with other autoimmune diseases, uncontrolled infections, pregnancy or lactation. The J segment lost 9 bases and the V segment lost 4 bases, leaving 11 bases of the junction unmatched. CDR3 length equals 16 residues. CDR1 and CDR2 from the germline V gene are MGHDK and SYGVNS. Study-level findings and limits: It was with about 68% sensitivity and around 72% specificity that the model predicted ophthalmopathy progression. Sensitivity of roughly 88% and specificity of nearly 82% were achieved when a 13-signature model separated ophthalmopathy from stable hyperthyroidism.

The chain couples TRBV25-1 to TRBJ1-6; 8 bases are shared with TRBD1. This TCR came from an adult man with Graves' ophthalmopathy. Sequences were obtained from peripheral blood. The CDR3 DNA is TGTGCCAGCAGTGCGCATGGACAGGGAGTAGGTTCACCCCTCCACTTT. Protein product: CASSAHGQGVGSPLHF.